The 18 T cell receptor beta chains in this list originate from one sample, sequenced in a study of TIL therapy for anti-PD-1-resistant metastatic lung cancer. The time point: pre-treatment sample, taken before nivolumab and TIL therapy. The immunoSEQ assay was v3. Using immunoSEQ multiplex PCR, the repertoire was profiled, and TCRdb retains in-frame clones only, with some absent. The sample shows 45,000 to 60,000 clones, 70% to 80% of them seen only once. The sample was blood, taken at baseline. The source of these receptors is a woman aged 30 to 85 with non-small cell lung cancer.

The CDR3 nucleotides are TGTGCCACCAGCAGACCGGCAGGGGTGCTGTTTTTT. Protein product: CATSRPAGVLFF. V and J are TRBV15 and TRBJ1-4; D is possibly TRBD1 (6 bases). Trimming shortened V by 2 bases and J by 14 bases, and 12 bases separated the two germline ends. CDR3 size: 12 residues. The germline CDR1 and CDR2 sequences are LNHNV and YYDKDF (reference sequence).

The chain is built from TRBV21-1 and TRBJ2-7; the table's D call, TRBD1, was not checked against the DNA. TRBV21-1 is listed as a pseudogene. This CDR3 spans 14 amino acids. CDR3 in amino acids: CASSSYRGFYEQYF. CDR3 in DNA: TGTGCCAGCAGCAGTTACAGGGGCTTCTACGAGCAGTACTTC.

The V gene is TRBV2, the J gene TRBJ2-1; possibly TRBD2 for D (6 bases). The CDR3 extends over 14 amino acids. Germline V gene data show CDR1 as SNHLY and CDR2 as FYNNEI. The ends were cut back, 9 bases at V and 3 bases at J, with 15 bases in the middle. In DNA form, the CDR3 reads TGTGCCAGTCCCGGAGCGGGCAACTACAATGAGCAGTTCTTC. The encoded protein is CASPGAGNYNEQFF.

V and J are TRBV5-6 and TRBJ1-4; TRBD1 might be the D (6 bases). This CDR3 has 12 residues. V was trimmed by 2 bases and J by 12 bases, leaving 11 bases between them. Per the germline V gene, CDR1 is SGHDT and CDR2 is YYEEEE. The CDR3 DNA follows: TGTGCCAGCAGCTTCTCACAGGGAGAACTGTTTTTT. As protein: CASSFSQGELFF.

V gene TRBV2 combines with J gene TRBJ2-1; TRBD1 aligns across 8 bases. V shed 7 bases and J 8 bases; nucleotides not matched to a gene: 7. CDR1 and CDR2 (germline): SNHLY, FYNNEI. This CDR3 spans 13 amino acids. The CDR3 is CASNLDREDEQFF. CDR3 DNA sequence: TGTGCCAGCAACCTGGACAGGGAAGATGAGCAGTTCTTC. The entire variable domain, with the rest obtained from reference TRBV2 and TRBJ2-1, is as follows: EPEVTQTPSHQVTQMGQEVILRCVPISNHLYFYWYRQILGQKVEFLVSFYNNEISEKSEIFDDQFSVERPDGSNFTLKIRSTKLEDSAMYFCASNLDREDEQFFGPGTRLTVL.

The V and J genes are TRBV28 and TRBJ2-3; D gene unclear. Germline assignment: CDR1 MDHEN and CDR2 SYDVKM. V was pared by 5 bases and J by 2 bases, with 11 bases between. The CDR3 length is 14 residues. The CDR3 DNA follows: TGTGCCAGCAGTACTCCCGAGCACACAGATACGCAGTATTTT. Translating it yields CASSTPEHTDTQYF.

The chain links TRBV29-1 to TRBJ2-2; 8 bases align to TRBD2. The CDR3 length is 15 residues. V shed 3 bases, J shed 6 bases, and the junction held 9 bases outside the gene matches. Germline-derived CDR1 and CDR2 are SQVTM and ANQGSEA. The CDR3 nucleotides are TGCAGCGTTGAGAGTAGCGGGGCCCCGTCCGGGGAGCTGTTTTTT. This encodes CSVESSGAPSGELFF.

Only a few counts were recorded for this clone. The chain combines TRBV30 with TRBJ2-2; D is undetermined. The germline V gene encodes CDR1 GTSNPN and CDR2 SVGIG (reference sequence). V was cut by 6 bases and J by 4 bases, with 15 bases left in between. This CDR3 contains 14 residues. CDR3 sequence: CACRKVTSTGELFF. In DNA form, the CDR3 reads TGTGCCTGCCGGAAGGTGACGAGCACCGGGGAGCTGTTTTTT.

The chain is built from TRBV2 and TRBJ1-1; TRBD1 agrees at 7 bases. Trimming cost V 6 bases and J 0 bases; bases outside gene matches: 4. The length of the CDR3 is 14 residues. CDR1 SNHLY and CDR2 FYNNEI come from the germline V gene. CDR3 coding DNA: TGTGCCAGCAGGTTGACAGGGATGAACACTGAAGCTTTCTTT. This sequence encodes CASRLTGMNTEAFF.

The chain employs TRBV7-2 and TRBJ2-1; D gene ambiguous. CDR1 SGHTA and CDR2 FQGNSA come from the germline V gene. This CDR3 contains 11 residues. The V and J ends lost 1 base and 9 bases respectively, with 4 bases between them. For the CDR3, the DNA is TGTGCCAGCAGCTTAGTATTTGAGCAGTTCTTC. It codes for CASSLVFEQFF.

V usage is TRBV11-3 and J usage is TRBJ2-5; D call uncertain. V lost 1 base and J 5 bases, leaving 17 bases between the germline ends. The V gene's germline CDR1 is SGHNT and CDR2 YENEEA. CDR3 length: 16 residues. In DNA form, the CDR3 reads TGTGCCAGCAGCTTAGGAGGAGCGCGTCCCATCGAGACCCAGTACTTC. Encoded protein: CASSLGGARPIETQYF.

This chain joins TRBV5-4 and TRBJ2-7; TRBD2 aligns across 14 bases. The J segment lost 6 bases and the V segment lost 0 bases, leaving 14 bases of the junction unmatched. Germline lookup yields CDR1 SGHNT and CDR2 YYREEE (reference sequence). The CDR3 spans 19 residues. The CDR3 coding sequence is TGTGCCAGCAGCTTGGTCTTCACGGGACTAGCGGGGGATCGACCCGAGCAGTACTTC. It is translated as CASSLVFTGLAGDRPEQYF.

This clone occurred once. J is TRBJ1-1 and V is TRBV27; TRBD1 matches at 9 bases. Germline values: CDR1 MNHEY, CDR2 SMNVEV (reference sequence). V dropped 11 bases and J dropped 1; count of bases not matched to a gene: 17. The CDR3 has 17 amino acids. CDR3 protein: CAGGGTGWTSWNTEAFF. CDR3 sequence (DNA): TGTGCCGGCGGGGGGACAGGGTGGACCTCTTGGAACACTGAAGCTTTCTTT.

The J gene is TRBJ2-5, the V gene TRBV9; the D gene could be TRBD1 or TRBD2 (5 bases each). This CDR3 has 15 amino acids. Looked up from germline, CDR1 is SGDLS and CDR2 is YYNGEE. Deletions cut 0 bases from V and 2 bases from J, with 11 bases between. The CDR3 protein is CASSVDIGTQETQYF. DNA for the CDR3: TGTGCCAGCAGCGTAGACATCGGGACGCAAGAGACCCAGTACTTC.

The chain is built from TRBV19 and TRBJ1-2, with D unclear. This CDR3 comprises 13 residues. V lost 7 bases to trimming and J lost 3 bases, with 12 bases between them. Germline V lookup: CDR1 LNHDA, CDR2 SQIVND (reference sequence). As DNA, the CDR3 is TGTGCCAGTAAGGAGGGATTTGACTATGGCTACACCTTC. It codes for CASKEGFDYGYTF.

The CDR3 spells CASSLFLGDAYGYTF. The CDR3 nucleotides read TGTGCCAGCAGTTTGTTTTTGGGGGACGCCTATGGCTACACCTTC. V and J are TRBV6-5 and TRBJ1-2, with a possible D match to TRBD1 (5 bases). The CDR3 is made up of 15 amino acids. V was pared by 4 bases and J by 4 bases, with 16 bases between. Germline CDR1 MNHEY, CDR2 SVGAGI.

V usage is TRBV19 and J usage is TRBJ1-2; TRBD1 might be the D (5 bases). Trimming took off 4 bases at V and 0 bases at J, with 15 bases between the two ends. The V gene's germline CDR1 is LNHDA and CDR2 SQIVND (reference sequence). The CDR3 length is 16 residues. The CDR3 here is CASSTLDSPTNYGYTF. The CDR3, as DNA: TGTGCCAGTAGTACCCTAGACAGCCCTACTAACTATGGCTACACCTTC.

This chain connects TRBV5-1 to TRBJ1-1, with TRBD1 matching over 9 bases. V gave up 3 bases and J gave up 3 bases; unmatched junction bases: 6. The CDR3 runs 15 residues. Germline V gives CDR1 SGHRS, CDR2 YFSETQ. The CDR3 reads CASSWGTGRDTEAFF. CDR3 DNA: TGCGCCAGCAGCTGGGGGACAGGGCGTGACACTGAAGCTTTCTTT.